Listed here are 14 T cell receptor beta chains from one sample, sequenced in a study of cytomegalovirus exposure and HLA in healthy donors. The PCR contained 60 Vbeta and 13 Jbeta primers. Using immunoSEQ multiplex PCR, the repertoire was profiled, and TCRdb retains in-frame clones only, with some absent. The repertoire includes some 170,000 clones, 80% of them detected once, and over 0.95% sits in the top ten. The material sequenced was PBMCs. The receptors originated from a woman in her 50s in good health and CMV-seronegative.

This sequence joins TRBV19 and TRBJ2-1; 9 bases line up with TRBD2. Germline lookup yields CDR1 LNHDA and CDR2 SQIVND (reference sequence). After removal of 5 bases from V and 7 bases from J, the junction contained 9 bases not matched to a gene. The CDR3 sequence is 15 residues long. The DNA for the CDR3 is TGTGCCAGTAGTCCCCGGACTAGCGTTGAGAATGAGCAGTTCTTC. Its protein is CASSPRTSVENEQFF.

The chain is built from TRBV28 and TRBJ1-1, with 12 bases that match TRBD1. V lost 3 bases, J lost 5 bases, and 7 bases stayed unmatched. The germline gives CDR1 MDHEN, CDR2 SYDVKM. CDR3 length: 16 residues. CDR3 coding DNA: TGTGCCAGCAGTTTCCCCCGGGGACAGGGGGCAACTGAAGCTTTCTTT. This translates into CASSFPRGQGATEAFF.

The V call is TRBV12-5, the J call TRBJ1-4, with a tentative D call TRBD1 (6 bases). The germline V gene encodes CDR1 LGHNT and CDR2 FRNRAP. The V end was cut by 1 base, the J end by 6 bases, with 15 bases between. This CDR3 region has 16 residues. CDR3 residues: CASGLAPWTVYEKLFF. CDR3 DNA sequence: TGTGCTAGTGGTTTGGCCCCCTGGACAGTTTATGAAAAACTGTTTTTT.

This rearrangement joins TRBV5-4 to TRBJ1-2; possibly TRBD1 for D (6 bases). The germline V gene has CDR1 SGHNT and CDR2 YYREEE (reference sequence). This CDR3 region has 14 residues. Trimming removed 5 bases at V and 4 bases at J, with 15 bases between. The CDR3 here is CASRQQGPSYGYTF. The DNA of the CDR3 is TGTGCCAGCAGGCAACAGGGACCCTCCTATGGCTACACCTTC.

The chain uses TRBV7-2 and TRBJ1-5; D is uncertain. Germline V lookup: CDR1 SGHTA, CDR2 FQGNSA. Trimming took off 3 bases at V and 3 bases at J, with 9 bases between the two ends. The CDR3 extends over 14 amino acids. The CDR3 DNA is TGTGCCAGCAGCTTTTACAGAGTCAATCAGCCCCAGCATTTT. It specifies CASSFYRVNQPQHF. The full variable domain, completed using reference TRBV7-2 and TRBJ1-5, is GAGVSQSPSNKVTEKGKDVELRCDPISGHTALYWYRQSLGQGLEFLIYFQGNSAPDKSGLPSDRFSAERTGGSVSTLTIQRTQQEDSAVYLCASSFYRVNQPQHFGDGTRLSIL.

This clone has just one count. The genes are TRBV4-3 and TRBJ2-7; 7 positions agree with TRBD2. J gave up 2 bases and V 2 bases, and 21 bases lay outside the gene matches. There are 20 residues in the CDR3. Germline V gene data show CDR1 as LGHNA and CDR2 as YSLEER. Here the CDR3 reads CASSQFGGVAQRKNTYEQYF. The CDR3 coding sequence is TGCGCCAGCAGCCAATTTGGGGGGGTGGCACAAAGGAAAAATACCTACGAGCAGTACTTC.

CDR3 nucleotides: TGTGCCAGCAGCTTGCTACAGGGGGCTCCGACTGAAGCTTTCTTT. It codes for CASSLLQGAPTEAFF. This chain connects TRBV7-8 to TRBJ1-1; 9 nucleotides match TRBD1. Germline CDR1 and CDR2: SGHVS and FQNEAQ. The V segment lost 3 bases and the J segment 5 bases; nucleotides outside the gene matches: 7. The CDR3 covers 15 residues.

This clone occurred once. V is TRBV4-3 and J is TRBJ2-7; 8 positions agree with TRBD1. The germline V gene has CDR1 LGHNA and CDR2 YSLEER. This CDR3 region has 14 residues. J was trimmed by 7 bases and V by 0 bases; bases with no gene match: 5. The CDR3: CASSQEDRAWEQYF. The DNA of the CDR3 is TGCGCCAGCAGCCAAGAGGACAGGGCATGGGAGCAGTACTTC.

This chain uses TRBV28 with TRBJ2-1; 9 bases are shared with TRBD1. CDR1 and CDR2 from the germline V gene are MDHEN and SYDVKM. The CDR3 contains 15 residues. J was trimmed by 7 bases and V by 2 bases; bases with no gene match: 6. The CDR3 coding sequence is TGTGCCAGCAGTTTACCACCGGGACAGGGTAATGAGCAGTTCTTC. Translated, it gives CASSLPPGQGNEQFF.

The V and J genes are TRBV7-3 and TRBJ1-2; D remains unclear. This CDR3 has 14 residues. V lost 4 bases and J lost 2, with 11 bases in between. Germline CDR1 and CDR2: SGHTA and FQGTGA. The CDR3 coding sequence is TGTGCCAGCAGCTCCATGGCGGGGAACTATGGCTACACCTTC. Its protein is CASSSMAGNYGYTF.

A note on this clone: One end of the junction fails to match germline, which may point to a read error. The rearrangement uses TRBV28 and TRBJ2-1; 8 bases match TRBD2. Germline CDR1 and CDR2: MDHEN and SYDVKM. This CDR3 region has 14 residues. The CDR3 reads CASNLAGSLNEQFF. The CDR3 DNA follows: TGTGCCAGCAATTTAGCGGGGAGCCTCAATGAGCAGTTCTTC. The full variable domain, with the rest looked up from reference TRBV28 and TRBJ2-1, is DVKVTQSSRYLVKRTGEKVFLECVQDMDHENMFWYRQDPGLGLRLIYFSYDVKMKEKGDIPEGYSVSREKKERFSLILESASTNQTSMYLCASNLAGSLNEQFFGPGTRLTVL.

The chain employs TRBV5-1 and TRBJ1-2, with D possibly TRBD1 on 6 matching bases. The CDR3 spans 15 residues. V was clipped by 0 bases and J by 2 bases, with 11 bases between them. Germline CDR1 is SGHRS and CDR2 is YFSETQ. CDR3: CASSLGGQLNYGYTF. The CDR3 DNA follows: TGCGCCAGCAGCTTGGGTGGACAGCTAAACTATGGCTACACCTTC.

This clone was observed a handful of times. This chain uses TRBV29-1 with TRBJ2-7; TRBD1 agrees at 9 bases. CDR3 size: 14 residues. V was clipped by 3 bases and J by 6 bases; unmatched bases: 9. Germline V lookup: CDR1 SQVTM, CDR2 ANQGSEA. The CDR3 here is CSVEEQGAATEQYF. DNA of the CDR3: TGCAGCGTTGAGGAACAGGGGGCGGCTACCGAGCAGTACTTC.

This rearrangement joins TRBV5-1 to TRBJ1-1; unclear D gene. CDR3 length: 15 residues. The germline gives CDR1 SGHRS, CDR2 YFSETQ. Trimming left V 4 bases short and J 4 bases short, with 17 bases between. The CDR3 protein is CASSPRPEGGTEAFF. CDR3 DNA sequence: TGCGCCAGCAGCCCCCGACCCGAGGGTGGCACTGAAGCTTTCTTT.